This TCR beta chain appears in the sequencing data of a study of T cell changes during pregnancy in multiple sclerosis (dated by TCRdb to about 2019). Looking at the study overall: The study looked at changes in the T cell repertoire across pregnancy in women with multiple sclerosis.

CDR1 and CDR2 were assigned from the germline V gene as SGHTA and FQGNSA. Relative to germline, V is 3 bases shorter and J is 2 bases shorter, with 10 bases between their ends. The cysteine opens and the phenylalanine closes a CDR3 of 14 amino acids. The only DNA kept is the CDR3, 42 bases in frame from the first base. As for this clone: Its antigen remains undetermined. No per-base quality is available; no much larger clone lies one base away.

Preparation of the library involved the immunoSEQ multiplex PCR assay. In TCRdb, the immuneACCESS table is reduced to in-frame sequences with V and J assigned. These tables do not hold every clone; where another copy was compared, an unresolved V gene accounts for under half, and the others remain unexplained. In this sample the table shows 71,000 or so clones, around nine tenths of which occur a single time. The ten top clones hold approximately 1.2% of the sample. The sample consisted of peripheral blood, taken in the third trimester of pregnancy. This clonotype originated in a female donor with multiple sclerosis, enrolled in a pregnancy study. The rearrangement combines TRBV7-2 with TRBJ1-2, and TRBD1 may be the D gene, going by 5 matching bases. In nucleotides, the sequence is TGTGCCAGCAGCTTCCCCGGGGGGAACTATGGCTACACCTTC. This codes for CASSFPGGNYGYTF.